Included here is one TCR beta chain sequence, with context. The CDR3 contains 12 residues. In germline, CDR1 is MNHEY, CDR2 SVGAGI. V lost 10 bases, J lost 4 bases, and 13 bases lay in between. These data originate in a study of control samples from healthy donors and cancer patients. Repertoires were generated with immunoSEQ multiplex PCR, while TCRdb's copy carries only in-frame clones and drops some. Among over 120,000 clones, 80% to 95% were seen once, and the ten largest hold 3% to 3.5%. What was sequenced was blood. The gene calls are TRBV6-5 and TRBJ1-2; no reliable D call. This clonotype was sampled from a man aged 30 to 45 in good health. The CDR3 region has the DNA TGTGCCACCGATCTGGCGGGCTATGGCTACACCTTC. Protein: CATDLAGYGYTF.